This T cell receptor beta chain derives from a study of regulatory T cells in long-lasting Graves disease. Combining iRepertoire HTBI primers with Arm-PCR of CDR3 regions, the authors built TCR beta libraries. Using its own MiXCR run on the multiplex PCR reads, TCRdb lists one record per CDR3 protein. The table lists roughly 380,000 distinct CDR3 sequences, around 15% of them singletons. In its sample, this clonotype was seen a few times. The time point: newly diagnosed GD, antithyroid drugs for less than 3 months. There was RNA extracted from PBMCs, and the TCR library was made from it. CDR3 size: 16 residues. After removal of 5 bases from V and 2 bases from J, the junction contained 5 bases not matched to a gene. The same sample was also studied in work on T cells in Graves' hyperthyroidism and ophthalmopathy.

The receptor was derived from a man aged 35-49 years with Graves disease. This sequence joins TRBV12-3 or TRBV12-4 and TRBJ2-3, with 12 bases fitting TRBD2. Sequencing was performed on peripheral blood mononuclear cells (PBMCs), taken at new diagnosis, from a patient treated with antithyroid drugs. The CDR3 nucleotides are TGTGCCAGCAGTCGCAGACTAGCGGGGGTCACAGATACGCAGTATTTT. Translating it yields CASSRRLAGVTDTQYF.